The 20 T cell receptor beta chains given below trace back to one sample, sequenced in a study of blood T cell repertoires in COVID-19 (dated by TCRdb to about 2020). The library was prepared using the immunoSEQ multiplex PCR assay. Held by TCRdb, this immuneACCESS table contains in-frame sequences only and omits some clones. Under half of the omission traces to an unresolved V gene where checked; the cause of the rest is unknown. This sample holds 200,000 to 300,000 clones; less than 90% were observed only once. The ten largest clones add up to roughly 4% of the sample. Sequenced material: peripheral blood. The receptor set was obtained from a man in his 60s with acute or convalescent COVID-19.

The rearrangement joins TRBV27 to TRBJ1-5, with 9 bases that match TRBD1. Germline V lookup: CDR1 MNHEY, CDR2 SMNVEV (reference sequence). The ends lost 10 bases at V and 0 bases at J; junction bases unmatched: 10. The CDR3 is 16 residues long. In DNA form, the CDR3 reads TGTGCCACTAAGAGGACAGGGGACCATAGCAATCAGCCCCAGCATTTT. It is translated as CATKRTGDHSNQPQHF.

The chain employs TRBV30 and TRBJ1-1; unclear D gene. Trimming took off 4 bases at V and 3 bases at J, with 15 bases between the two ends. Germline-derived CDR1 and CDR2 are GTSNPN and SVGIG (reference sequence). This CDR3 is 14 amino acids long. The CDR3 bases are TGTGCCTGGACGTCGAGGGAGCGCTACACTGAAGCTTTCTTT. Its protein product is CAWTSRERYTEAFF.

J is TRBJ2-2 and V is TRBV10-3; 9 bases match TRBD1. The CDR3 is 13 residues long. The germline V gene encodes CDR1 ENHRY and CDR2 SYGVKD. V shed 7 bases and J 4 bases; nucleotides not matched to a gene: 1. The CDR3 spells CAIKGQGTGELFF. CDR3 DNA sequence: TGTGCCATCAAGGGACAGGGCACCGGGGAGCTGTTTTTT.

The chain couples TRBV20-1 to TRBJ2-1; D possibly corresponds to TRBD2 (6 bases). Germline loops: CDR1 DFQATT, CDR2 SNEGSKA (reference sequence). Trimming left V 3 bases short and J 2 bases short, with 11 bases between. This CDR3 contains 14 residues. Written as DNA, the CDR3 is TGCAGTGCTAGTACTAGCCAAACCTACAATGAGCAGTTCTTC. Translating gives CSASTSQTYNEQFF.

The chain has TRBV12-3 or TRBV12-4 and TRBJ1-1; D not resolved. CDR3 size: 12 residues. The germline V and J ends were trimmed by 2 bases and 3 bases, with 4 bases remaining between them. CDR3 loop: CASSLIYTEAFF. In nucleotides, the CDR3 is TGTGCCAGCAGTTTAATATACACTGAAGCTTTCTTT.

This chain connects TRBV6-5 to TRBJ1-6, with TRBD1 matching over 7 bases. This CDR3 is built from 13 residues. The germline V gene has CDR1 MNHEY and CDR2 SVGAGI. V gave up 7 bases and J gave up 10 bases; unmatched junction bases: 7. CDR3 in amino acids: CASTRQGGSPLHF. In DNA form, the CDR3 reads TGTGCCAGCACCCGACAGGGAGGCTCACCCCTCCACTTT.

This chain uses TRBV5-1 with TRBJ2-5; D may be TRBD2 (6 bases). The germline V and J ends were trimmed by 5 bases and 5 bases, with 19 bases remaining between them. Per germline, CDR1 SGHRS and CDR2 YFSETQ. The CDR3 runs to 15 residues. CDR3 in DNA: TGCGCCAGCAGAGACCGCCTAGAGGGAGGCGAGACCCAGTACTTC. This translates into CASRDRLEGGETQYF. Full variable domain (missing parts from reference TRBV5-1 and TRBJ2-5): KAGVTQTPRYLIKTRGQQVTLSCSPISGHRSVSWYQQTPGQGLQFLFEYFSETQRNKGNFPGRFSGRQFSNSRSEMNVSTLELGDSALYLCASRDRLEGGETQYFGPGTRLLVL.

The CDR3, as DNA: TGTGCCTTAAGGACTGTCGGGGGTGAGCAGTTCTTC. This gives the protein CALRTVGGEQFF. The rearrangement uses TRBV30 and TRBJ2-1; weak D call: TRBD2 (6 bases). Trimming stripped 7 bases from V and 9 bases from J, with 16 bases between. Per the germline V gene, CDR1 is GTSNPN and CDR2 is SVGIG (reference sequence). The CDR3 has 12 amino acids.

This clone was seen a few times. The chain links TRBV6-2 or TRBV6-3 to TRBJ1-3; D not resolved. V was pared by 4 bases and J by 0 bases, with 7 bases between. The V gene's germline CDR1 is MNHEY and CDR2 SVGEGT. There are 14 residues in the CDR3. The CDR3 bases are TGTGCCAGCAGTTTGGCCAGCTCTGGAAACACCATATATTTT. It codes for CASSLASSGNTIYF.

The V gene is TRBV4-1, the J gene TRBJ2-3; weak D call: TRBD2 (5 bases). The CDR3 covers 15 residues. V was trimmed by 1 base and J by 2 bases, leaving 10 bases between them. Germline CDR1 reads MGHRA; CDR2 reads YSYEKL. The CDR3 DNA sequence: TGCGCCAGCAGCCAAGCCGGGAAGACCACAGATACGCAGTATTTT. This codes for CASSQAGKTTDTQYF.

V and J are TRBV5-1 and TRBJ2-7; D perhaps matches TRBD2 (6 bases). The germline V and J ends were trimmed by 3 bases and 0 bases, with 19 bases remaining between them. Germline assignment: CDR1 SGHRS and CDR2 YFSETQ. This CDR3 has 17 amino acids. The CDR3 nucleotides are TGCGCCAGCAGCTCCGCTACAACGCGGGGCAGCTCCTACGAGCAGTACTTC. The encoded protein is CASSSATTRGSSYEQYF.

This sequence joins TRBV4-1 and TRBJ2-1; TRBD2 matches at 9 bases. Germline V gene lookup returns CDR1 MGHRA and CDR2 YSYEKL. The CDR3 is 16 residues long. V shed 3 bases, J shed 10 bases, and the junction held 13 bases outside the gene matches. The CDR3 sequence: CASSQVAGAPIREQFF. The CDR3 DNA reads TGCGCCAGCAGCCAGGTAGCGGGGGCCCCTATTCGGGAGCAGTTCTTC.

The chain recombines TRBV9 with TRBJ1-1; tentative D call: TRBD1 (5 bases). CDR3 size: 13 residues. V was cut by 1 base and J by 6 bases, with 10 bases left in between. Germline V CDR1 and CDR2: SGDLS, YYNGEE. The CDR3 coding sequence is TGTGCCAGCAGCGTAATGGGGGAGGCTGAAGCTTTCTTT. This translates into CASSVMGEAEAFF.

This clone has a handful of counts. J is TRBJ2-7 and V is TRBV18; 8 bases match TRBD2. After removal of 4 bases from V and 6 bases from J, the junction contained 5 bases not matched to a gene. CDR1 is KGHSH, CDR2 LQKENI, per germline. The CDR3 consists of 13 residues. The CDR3, as DNA: TGTGCCAGCTCACTCCAGCGGGAGCTCGAGCAGTACTTC. Translation: CASSLQRELEQYF.

The chain joins TRBV7-9 to TRBJ1-5; D ambiguous. The CDR3 totals 17 residues. V was cut by 1 base and J by 1 base, with 14 bases left in between. Per the germline V gene, CDR1 is SEHNR and CDR2 is FQNEAQ (reference sequence). The CDR3 reads CASSLDRGIESNQPQHF. The CDR3 bases are TGTGCCAGCAGCTTAGATCGGGGTATTGAAAGCAATCAGCCCCAGCATTTT.

The rearrangement uses TRBV28 and TRBJ2-1; D call uncertain. The V end lost 3 bases, the J end lost 5 bases, and 11 bases lay between the germline ends. Germline V gene lookup returns CDR1 MDHEN and CDR2 SYDVKM. This CDR3 contains 14 residues. CDR3 coding DNA: TGTGCCAGCAGTTTTCCAGGTTCAAACAATGAGCAGTTCTTC. The encoded protein is CASSFPGSNNEQFF.

The chain recombines TRBV4-1 with TRBJ1-1; D not resolved. CDR3 length: 15 residues. Trimming removed 0 bases at V and 4 bases at J, with 12 bases between. The germline CDR1 and CDR2 sequences are MGHRA and YSYEKL. The CDR3 loop reads CASSQDWGGPTEAFF. The CDR3, as DNA: TGCGCCAGCAGCCAAGATTGGGGAGGGCCCACTGAAGCTTTCTTT.

V is TRBV7-3 and J is TRBJ2-1; 10 bases fit TRBD2. The CDR3 is 17 residues long. From germline, CDR1 is SGHTA and CDR2 FQGTGA. With V trimmed by 0 bases and J by 0 bases, 2 bases remained unmatched. The CDR3: CASSLTSGGPSYNEQFF. The CDR3 bases are TGTGCCAGCAGCTTAACTAGCGGGGGGCCCTCCTACAATGAGCAGTTCTTC.

The V and J genes are TRBV28 and TRBJ1-2, with a weak D call TRBD1 (5 bases). Germline V gene sequence: CDR1 MDHEN, CDR2 SYDVKM. The ends were cut back, 4 bases at V and 1 base at J, with 16 bases in the middle. This CDR3 has 16 amino acids. CDR3 amino acids: CASSSPAGRYNYGYTF. Written as DNA, the CDR3 is TGTGCCAGCAGTTCCCCCGCGGGACGGTATAACTATGGCTACACCTTC.

The chain employs TRBV4-3 and TRBJ1-1; perhaps TRBD1 as D (6 bases). The V and J ends lost 1 base and 6 bases respectively, with 15 bases between them. Germline V gene data show CDR1 as LGHNA and CDR2 as YSLEER. The CDR3 has 15 residues. CDR3 in amino acids: CASSQGVIQGPEAFF. The CDR3 DNA reads TGCGCCAGCAGCCAAGGGGTCATACAGGGACCTGAAGCTTTCTTT.